This TCR beta chain was profiled in a study of lymphopenia after photon versus proton radiotherapy. Study observations and caveats: In patients who died, overall survival fell as post-nadir TCR diversity dropped more.

Germline V CDR1 and CDR2: MNHNS, SASEGT. Trimming removed 6 bases from V and 0 bases from J; junction bases left unmatched: 4. This CDR3 contains 14 residues. A remark on this clone: Its antigen is not identified.

Here immunoSEQ multiplex PCR was the method, and the copy in TCRdb shows in-frame clones only, minus some. Here the sample spans about 19,000 clones, 85% to 95% being singletons. This sequence joins TRBV6-1 and TRBJ2-7; 8 nucleotides align to TRBD2. Source: peripheral blood, taken from a patient treated with photon-based radiotherapy. This sequence originates from a man aged 55 to 69 with pancreatic cancer. In DNA, the CDR3 is TGTGCCAGCAGACCTAGCGGGTCCTCCTACGAGCAGTACTTC. Translated, it gives CASRPSGSSYEQYF.